One sample yielded the 9 T cell receptor beta chains listed below, sequenced in a study of blood T cell repertoires in COVID-19. Libraries were prepared by immunoSEQ multiplex PCR; TCRdb keeps only in-frame clonotypes and omits some of them. The sample includes some 140,000 clones, approximately 80% of them seen just once. Sequencing was carried out using peripheral blood. These receptor sequences come from a woman aged 55-70 years with active or convalescent COVID-19.

The CDR3 coding sequence is TGTGCCAGCAGCCAAGATTCGGGGATAGCTGGAAACACCATATATTTT. It translates to CASSQDSGIAGNTIYF. The chain employs TRBV4-2 and TRBJ1-3; the D is unclear. Trimming left V 0 bases short and J 2 bases short, with 11 bases between. Germline-derived CDR1 and CDR2 are LGHNA and YNFKEQ. This CDR3 spans 16 amino acids.

There are a few counts of this clone. The chain employs TRBV30 and TRBJ2-1, with 7 bases lining up with TRBD2. V trimming: 0 bases; J trimming: 8 bases; junction bases outside the gene matches: 13. Germline V lookup: CDR1 GTSNPN, CDR2 SVGIG (reference sequence). The CDR3 length is 16 residues. The CDR3 here is CAWSVGWGGSMDEQFF. CDR3 sequence (DNA): TGTGCCTGGAGTGTAGGATGGGGCGGGAGTATGGATGAGCAGTTCTTC.

This clone was recorded at least ten times. The chain uses TRBV5-1 and TRBJ2-1; the match to TRBD2 covers 10 bases. From germline, CDR1 is SGHRS and CDR2 YFSETQ. The junction had 5 bases not matched to a gene; V was cut back by 0 bases and J by 8 bases. This CDR3 has 15 amino acids. DNA of the CDR3: TGCGCCAGCAGCTTGGAGCGGGGGGGCCCGGATGAGCAGTTCTTC. Translating it yields CASSLERGGPDEQFF.

V gene TRBV21-1 combines with J gene TRBJ1-5. TRBV21-1 is an annotated pseudogene. The CDR3 is 18 residues long. CDR3 sequence (DNA): TGTGCCAGCACAGAGGGAGTGATGGAGGCCTACAGCAATCAGCCCCAGCATTTT. It is translated as CASTEGVMEAYSNQPQHF.

This clone was observed a single time. J is TRBJ2-7 and V is TRBV7-2, with TRBD2 matching over 9 bases. CDR3 length: 14 residues. J gave up 0 bases and V 5 bases, and 2 bases lay outside the gene matches. Germline CDR1 SGHTA, CDR2 FQGNSA. The CDR3 bases are TGTGCCAGCAGCCGGGGACTAGCCTCCTACGAGCAGTACTTC. Translating it yields CASSRGLASYEQYF.

The rearrangement uses TRBV6-1 and TRBJ1-4; unclear D gene. Trimming pared 1 base from V and 8 bases from J, leaving 11 bases between. Germline V CDR1 and CDR2: MNHNS, SASEGT. The length of the CDR3 is 14 residues. CDR3 coding DNA: TGTGCCAGCAGTGAAGTCGGGGTAGAAGAAAAACTGTTTTTT. Its translation: CASSEVGVEEKLFF.

In its sample, this clone was seen once. This rearrangement joins TRBV7-6 to TRBJ2-2; TRBD2 might be the D (5 bases). Germline V gene lookup returns CDR1 SGHVS and CDR2 FNYEAQ. The CDR3 length is 15 residues. Trimming shortened V by 1 base and J by 8 bases, and 14 bases separated the two germline ends. CDR3 coding DNA: TGTGCCAGCAGCTTAGAAGCCCGGGGTCTGGGGGAGCTGTTTTTT. Translated: CASSLEARGLGELFF.

The chain employs TRBV15 and TRBJ1-2, with D possibly matching TRBD1 (5 bases). The CDR3 length is 13 residues. Trimming stripped 5 bases from V and 0 bases from J, with 7 bases between. Germline loops: CDR1 LNHNV, CDR2 YYDKDF (reference sequence). The CDR3 spells CATSLGANYGYTF. Written as DNA, the CDR3 is TGTGCCACCAGCCTAGGGGCTAACTATGGCTACACCTTC.

The rearrangement joins TRBV5-1 to TRBJ2-2, with 9 bases lining up with TRBD1. Trimming removed 4 bases from V and 4 bases from J; junction bases left unmatched: 5. The CDR3 consists of 15 residues. Germline values: CDR1 SGHRS, CDR2 YFSETQ. CDR3 sequence (DNA): TGCGCCAGCAGCCGGGGACAGGGCAGCACCGGGGAGCTGTTTTTT. Residues: CASSRGQGSTGELFF.